The source of this T cell receptor (beta chain) is a study of blood T cell repertoires in COVID-19. As for the study in general: Both acute and convalescent COVID-19 samples were obtained from the United States, Italy and Spain. The analysed material was cDNA or gDNA that came from T cells, B-cell-depleted T cells, or PBMCs.

This CDR3 has 15 residues. As processed by the authors: Using reference gene primer amplification, nucleated cell counts were estimated. Generated by immunoSEQ multiplex PCR, the TCRdb table keeps only in-frame clones and is missing some. That table gives V, J and clone size, and the DNA gave D and trimming. The sample yields about 130,000 clones, approximately 80% seen once. The J gene is TRBJ2-7, the V gene TRBV12-1; no DNA check was done on the table's D call, TRBD1. TRBV12-1 has pseudogene status. The sequence came from a man aged 60 to 69 with acute or convalescent COVID-19. Sequenced sample: peripheral blood. Here the CDR3 DNA reads TGTGCCAGCAGCTCCAGGGGGGCTTCCTTCTACGAGCAGTACTTC. Encoded protein: CASSSRGASFYEQYF.